The sequence of this TCR beta chain was determined in a study of blood T cell repertoires in COVID-19. Study-wide context: From T cells, B-cell-depleted T cells, or PBMCs came the material, which was cDNA or gDNA.

CDR1 is ENHRY and CDR2 is SYGVKD in the germline V gene. Trimming removed 2 bases at V and 3 bases at J, with 13 bases between. The CDR3 is 15 amino acids. TCRdb's copy holds only in-frame clones and misses some; the assay was immunoSEQ multiplex PCR. The profile covers around 240,000 clones, with 75% to 90% appearing a single time and 0.85% to 0.95% taken by the ten largest. Recruitment covered roughly 22 US areas and drew participants whose ages spanned roughly 18 to 90 years. The study recruited exposed participants who had met a COVID-19 case within 2 weeks before entry. The rearrangement links TRBV10-3 to TRBJ1-1, with a possible D match to TRBD1 (5 bases). The sample taken for sequencing was PBMCs or T cells enriched from blood (not recorded which). The sequence was collected from a man aged 50 or older who had been exposed to COVID-19. The DNA of the CDR3 is TGTGCCATCAGTGAGCGTCGGGGGGACGACACTGAAGCTTTCTTT. It translates to CAISERRGDDTEAFF.